The TCR beta chain described here comes from a study of T cell responses to AZD1222 COVID-19 vaccine. Study results and limitations: Donors were chiefly white British, with a greater number of females, and clonal diversity was perhaps underestimated.

This clone was seen only once. The antigen remains undetermined. The J segment lost 2 bases and the V segment lost 3 bases, leaving 5 bases of the junction unmatched. The germline gives CDR1 MNHEY, CDR2 SMNVEV (reference sequence). CDR3 size: 16 residues. TCRdb's table, derived via immunoSEQ multiplex PCR, lists solely in-frame clones and lacks some. The sample has 95,000 to 150,000 clones, around 93% seen once. This specimen consisted of peripheral blood, obtained on day 0 of AZD1222 vaccination. This sequence originates from an adult in good health. V and J are TRBV27 and TRBJ2-5; 11 nucleotides agree with TRBD1. Here the CDR3 reads CASSFPRDRGQETQYF. The CDR3 DNA reads TGTGCCAGCAGTTTCCCTCGGGACAGGGGGCAAGAGACCCAGTACTTC.